The 32 T cell receptor beta chains below all came from one sample that was sequenced in a study of response to subunit inactivated influenza vaccine. TCRdb reanalysed the RT-PCR reads using MiXCR and keeps one entry per CDR3 protein. The sample carries a few hundred thousand distinct CDR3 sequences, roughly 7.6% recorded once. The source was PBMCs from blood, collected approximately 25 months after vaccination. The receptors originated from a man aged 45 to 70 who received an inactivated influenza vaccine.

Remarks on this clonotype: A junction boundary mismatches the germline segment, possibly from a read error. The chain employs TRBV20-1 and TRBJ2-5; tentatively, D is TRBD2 (5 bases). The CDR3 contains 11 residues. Germline V gives CDR1 DFQATT, CDR2 SNEGSKA (reference sequence). This CDR3 is CSARFPGLPIF. The CDR3 nucleotides are TGCAGTGCTAGGTTCCCAGGACTCCCTATCTTC.

This clonotype was observed a few times. The V gene is TRBV7-2, the J gene TRBJ2-1, with unresolved D. Germline values: CDR1 SGHTA, CDR2 FQGNSA. The CDR3 spans 12 residues. Trimming left V 0 bases short and J 8 bases short, with 5 bases between. The CDR3 nucleotides are TGTGCCAGCAGCTTAGCTGCTTATGAGCAGTTCTTC. It specifies CASSLAAYEQFF.

With respect to this clonotype: It may be a read error: a sequence one base away is much more abundant. The chain recombines TRBV21-1 with TRBJ2-7; the D call TRBD1 from the table was never checked on the DNA. TRBV21-1 is termed a pseudogene. The CDR3 contains 16 residues. In nucleotides, the CDR3 is TGTGCCAGCAACATTTCTTCCGGGACAGGGCCCTACGAGCAGTACTTC. It yields the protein CASNISSGTGPYEQYF.

This clonotype was recorded many times. The rearrangement uses TRBV5-6 and TRBJ2-3; D is unresolved. Trimming shortened V by 4 bases and J by 4 bases, and 13 bases separated the two germline ends. The CDR3 totals 14 residues. The germline gives CDR1 SGHDT, CDR2 YYEEEE. CDR3: CASSQPTDADTQYF. CDR3 sequence (DNA): TGTGCCAGCAGCCAACCTACGGACGCAGATACGCAGTATTTT.

This clonotype came up a few times. The chain is built from TRBV16 and TRBJ1-5, with D uncertain. The V gene's germline CDR1 is KGHSY and CDR2 FQNENV. The CDR3 contains 14 residues. With 2 bases removed from V and 4 bases from J, the gap between germline ends came to 9 bases. The CDR3 nucleotides read TGTGCCAGCAGCCAAGTGAACGGAAATCAGCCCCAGCATTTT. Protein product: CASSQVNGNQPQHF. The whole variable domain, remainder taken from reference TRBV16 and TRBJ1-5, is GEEVAQTPKHLVRGEGQKAKLYCAPIKGHSYVFWYQQVLKNEFKFLISFQNENVFDETGMPKERFSAKCLPNSPCSLEIQATKLEDSAVYFCASSQVNGNQPQHFGDGTRLSIL.

This sequence joins TRBV7-2 and TRBJ1-2, with a tentative D call TRBD1 (5 bases). The CDR3 has 13 amino acids. Between the trimmed V and J ends, which lost 5 bases and 6 bases, there was a span of 13 bases. From germline, CDR1 is SGHTA and CDR2 FQGNSA. The CDR3 nucleotides read TGTGCCAGCAGCCTCGGGACGGACGATGGCTACACCTTC. Its translation is CASSLGTDDGYTF.

This clonotype occurred many times. This chain uses TRBV20-1 with TRBJ2-1; 8 nucleotides align to TRBD2. V lost 0 bases, J lost 7 bases, and 11 bases stayed unmatched. The germline V gene encodes CDR1 DFQATT and CDR2 SNEGSKA (reference sequence). The CDR3 is 16 residues long. The DNA for the CDR3 is TGCAGTGCTAGAGATCCTGCGGGAGGCTCCCTTAATGAGCAGTTCTTC. This gives the protein CSARDPAGGSLNEQFF.

The V gene is TRBV12-3 or TRBV12-4, the J gene TRBJ2-1; D is unresolved. V shed 5 bases and J shed 8 bases, with 16 bases lying between them. This CDR3 comprises 14 residues. DNA for the CDR3: TGTGCCAGCAGTCAGAGGACGGCTCGCGATGAGCAGTTCTTC. As protein: CASSQRTARDEQFF.

The J gene is TRBJ1-5, the V gene TRBV23-1; no clear D gene. TRBV23-1 is an ORF for which the function is uncertain. There are 14 residues in the CDR3. Trimming pared 3 bases from V and 4 bases from J, leaving 10 bases between. CDR3 amino acids: CASSHWDTNQPQHF. The CDR3 nucleotides read TGCGCCAGCAGTCACTGGGATACGAATCAGCCCCAGCATTTT.

This clonotype was counted a few times. The junction departs from germline at one end; a sequencing error may be responsible. V and J are TRBV6-2 or TRBV6-3 and TRBJ2-3, with D possibly being TRBD2 (6 bases). Germline V lookup: CDR1 MNHEY, CDR2 SVGEGT. This CDR3 contains 15 residues. CDR3 region: CASSYQQEGSDAQYF. DNA of the CDR3: TGTGCCAGCAGTTACCAGCAGGAGGGTTCAGATGCGCAGTATTTT.

This clonotype came up many times. The chain recombines TRBV10-3 with TRBJ2-1, with 7 positions matching TRBD1. The CDR3 has 12 amino acids. V lost 7 bases to trimming and J lost 5 bases; unmatched junction nucleotides: 2. Germline V CDR1 and CDR2: ENHRY, SYGVKD. The CDR3 protein is CAITGGNNEQFF. As DNA, the CDR3 is TGTGCCATCACAGGGGGAAACAATGAGCAGTTCTTC.

This clonotype came up many times. The genes are TRBV14 and TRBJ2-7, with D tentatively TRBD1 (5 bases). Deletions cut 3 bases from V and 7 bases from J, with 7 bases between. The CDR3 contains 11 residues. Germline V gene lookup returns CDR1 SGHDN and CDR2 FVKESK. CDR3 in DNA: TGTGCCAGCAGCCACTCAGGGGAGCAGTACTTC. Translating it yields CASSHSGEQYF.

This chain uses TRBV7-8 with TRBJ2-1, with 11 bases that match TRBD2. CDR1 is SGHVS, CDR2 FQNEAQ, per germline. After removal of 1 base from V and 4 bases from J, the junction contained 15 bases not matched to a gene. The CDR3 sequence is 20 residues long. CDR3 in amino acids: CASSLGRGLVAGGPYNEQFF. CDR3 DNA: TGTGCCAGCAGCTTAGGGCGCGGCTTAGTAGCGGGAGGGCCTTACAATGAGCAGTTCTTC.

This clonotype has at least ten counts. The genes are TRBV20-1 and TRBJ2-1; the D gene is possibly TRBD2 (5 bases). Between the trimmed V and J ends, which lost 3 bases and 1 base, there was a span of 10 bases. CDR1 DFQATT and CDR2 SNEGSKA come from the germline V gene (reference sequence). The CDR3 is 14 residues long. The CDR3 protein is CSASSGSSYNEQFF. The CDR3 DNA follows: TGCAGTGCTAGTTCGGGGTCGTCCTACAATGAGCAGTTCTTC.

The rearrangement joins TRBV5-1 to TRBJ2-7; 10 nucleotides align to TRBD1. Trimming cost V 0 bases and J 5 bases; bases outside gene matches: 8. The CDR3 has 16 amino acids. In germline, CDR1 is SGHRS, CDR2 YFSETQ. CDR3 amino acids: CASSLAGTGDFNEQYF. The CDR3 nucleotides read TGCGCCAGCAGCTTGGCCGGGACAGGGGATTTCAACGAGCAGTACTTC.

This clonotype was found a few times. The chain carries TRBV9 and TRBJ2-7, with TRBD2 as a possible D gene (6 bases). The CDR3 runs 16 residues. Germline-derived CDR1 and CDR2 are SGDLS and YYNGEE. The V end lost 0 bases, the J end lost 5 bases, and 18 bases lay between the germline ends. The chain's CDR3 is CASSVAGRGPQDEQYF. The CDR3 DNA sequence: TGTGCCAGCAGCGTAGCTGGGCGGGGTCCTCAGGACGAGCAGTACTTC.

This clonotype was picked up many times. V is TRBV29-1 and J is TRBJ1-1; no reliable D call. CDR3 length: 13 residues. Germline lookup yields CDR1 SQVTM and CDR2 ANQGSEA. V shed 4 bases and J shed 0 bases, with 9 bases lying between them. The DNA of the CDR3 is TGCAGCGTTGTCGGCAGATTGAACACTGAAGCTTTCTTT. Its protein product is CSVVGRLNTEAFF.

This clonotype has a count of ten or more. The chain recombines TRBV29-1 with TRBJ1-2, with D hard to call. CDR1 is SQVTM and CDR2 is ANQGSEA in the germline V gene. This CDR3 has 13 amino acids. V lost 3 bases and J 7 bases, leaving 15 bases between the germline ends. The CDR3 sequence is CSVDLDGRSGYTF. DNA of the CDR3: TGCAGCGTTGATCTGGACGGGAGGTCTGGCTACACCTTC.

The rearrangement uses TRBV3-1 and TRBJ1-1, with D perhaps TRBD1 (5 bases). Looked up from germline, CDR1 is LGHDT and CDR2 is YNNKEL (reference sequence). Trimming took 4 bases from V and 6 from J, leaving 18 bases between them. CDR3 length equals 15 residues. The CDR3 DNA sequence: TGTGCCAGCAGCCCTACGGGCAGGGAGTACGCTGAAGCTTTCTTT. It codes for CASSPTGREYAEAFF. The full variable domain, its missing parts supplied by reference TRBV3-1 and TRBJ1-1, is DTAVSQTPKYLVTQMGNDKSIKCEQNLGHDTMYWYKQDSKKFLKIMFSYNNKELIINETVPNRFSPKSPDKAHLNLHINSLELGDSAVYFCASSPTGREYAEAFFGQGTRLTVV.

This clonotype was counted ten times or more. The J gene is TRBJ2-1, the V gene TRBV20-1; D call uncertain. The V gene's germline CDR1 is DFQATT and CDR2 SNEGSKA (reference sequence). Trimming stripped 0 bases from V and 5 bases from J, with 17 bases between. The CDR3 is made up of 16 amino acids. CDR3 sequence: CSAREPRTLYNNEQFF. The CDR3 nucleotides are TGCAGTGCTAGAGAGCCTAGGACCCTTTACAACAATGAGCAGTTCTTC.

This clonotype was counted only a few times. This sequence joins TRBV5-1 and TRBJ1-2, with 7 bases fitting TRBD1. The CDR3 consists of 15 residues. From germline, CDR1 is SGHRS and CDR2 YFSETQ. Trimming cost V 4 bases and J 2 bases; bases outside gene matches: 8. The chain's CDR3 is CASSGGGQDNYGYTF. Written as DNA, the CDR3 is TGCGCCAGCAGCGGGGGAGGACAGGACAACTATGGCTACACCTTC.

This clonotype turned up a few times. DNA of the CDR3: TGTGCCAGCAGCCGCGGACGGATCCAAGAGACCCAGTACTTC. It codes for CASSRGRIQETQYF. V usage is TRBV7-6 and J usage is TRBJ2-5; D not resolved. This CDR3 has 14 residues. The germline V gene encodes CDR1 SGHVS and CDR2 FNYEAQ. V lost 5 bases to trimming and J lost 1 base, with 11 bases between them.

This clonotype was seen only a few times. The V gene is TRBV29-1, the J gene TRBJ2-7; 8 nucleotides align to TRBD1. V was clipped by 4 bases and J by 2 bases; unmatched bases: 1. CDR1 is SQVTM and CDR2 is ANQGSEA in the germline V gene. CDR3 size: 12 residues. The CDR3 DNA sequence: TGCAGCGTTGGGACAGGGACCTACGAGCAGTACTTC. This gives the protein CSVGTGTYEQYF.

This clonotype was picked up one time. This chain uses TRBV6-2 or TRBV6-3 with TRBJ2-1, with a tentative D call TRBD2 (6 bases). V lost 4 bases and J lost 3, with 22 bases in between. The length of the CDR3 is 18 residues. The germline CDR1 and CDR2 sequences are MNHEY and SVGEGT. The CDR3 spells CASSLSWGTGALYNEQFF. The CDR3 coding sequence is TGTGCCAGCAGTTTGTCTTGGGGAACGGGAGCCCTCTACAATGAGCAGTTCTTC.

A word on this clonotype: At one of its ends the junction is not consistent with the germline gene, which may arise from a read error. The V gene is TRBV7-6, the J gene TRBJ1-1, with TRBD1 as a possible D gene (5 bases). CDR1 and CDR2 (germline): SGHVS, FNYEAQ. The CDR3 is 16 residues long. The CDR3 here is CASSLGYGALNTEAFF. The CDR3 nucleotides read TGTGCCAGCAGTTTAGGGTACGGGGCTCTGAACACTGAAGCTTTCTTT.

This clonotype has ten or more counts. The V gene is TRBV20-1, the J gene TRBJ2-1; possible D gene TRBD2, 6 bases. Germline CDR1 reads DFQATT; CDR2 reads SNEGSKA (reference sequence). V was shortened by 4 bases and J by 4 bases, with 11 bases between the two germline ends. The length of the CDR3 is 13 residues. CDR3 residues: CSATLALYNEQFF. DNA for the CDR3: TGCAGTGCTACTCTAGCGCTTTACAATGAGCAGTTCTTC.

This clonotype was recorded once. The gene calls are TRBV5-1 and TRBJ2-7, with D hard to call. This CDR3 region has 14 residues. CDR1 is SGHRS and CDR2 is YFSETQ in the germline V gene. V dropped 0 bases and J dropped 4 bases, with 11 bases sitting between them. For the CDR3, the DNA is TGCGCCAGCAGCTTGGTCGGGCCCCTGTACGAGCAGTACTTC. It encodes CASSLVGPLYEQYF.

This clonotype was counted between two and nine times. The rearrangement uses TRBV5-8 and TRBJ2-1, with D possibly matching TRBD2 (5 bases). Trimming shortened V by 4 bases and J by 1 base, and 9 bases separated the two germline ends. The CDR3 consists of 14 residues. CDR1 SGHTS and CDR2 YDEGEE come from the germline V gene. This chain's CDR3 is CASSAGESYNEQFF. CDR3 DNA sequence: TGTGCCAGCAGCGCTGGGGAGTCCTACAATGAGCAGTTCTTC.

The chain combines TRBV20-1 with TRBJ2-7; D is ambiguous. This CDR3 region has 10 residues. In germline, CDR1 is DFQATT, CDR2 SNEGSKA (reference sequence). The germline V and J ends were trimmed by 6 bases and 4 bases, with 7 bases remaining between them. The CDR3 coding sequence is TGCAGTGCCAATCGGTACGAGCAGTACTTC. It codes for CSANRYEQYF.

The genes are TRBV20-1 and TRBJ1-2; unclear D gene. Germline-derived CDR1 and CDR2 are DFQATT and SNEGSKA (reference sequence). The ends were cut back, 3 bases at V and 10 bases at J, with 15 bases in the middle. The CDR3 consists of 12 residues. CDR3: CSASRELGDYTF. DNA of the CDR3: TGCAGTGCTAGTAGGGAGCTTGGCGACTACACCTTC.

This clonotype was seen a few times. The chain recombines TRBV12-3 or TRBV12-4 with TRBJ2-2; either TRBD1 or TRBD2 may fit D (6 bases each). The CDR3 is made up of 14 amino acids. Trimming shortened V by 7 bases and J by 5 bases, and 14 bases separated the two germline ends. This chain's CDR3 is CASNWGLATGELFF. Here the CDR3 DNA reads TGTGCCAGCAACTGGGGGCTAGCGACCGGGGAGCTGTTTTTT.

The gene calls are TRBV20-1 and TRBJ2-1, with 10 bases that match TRBD2. The CDR3 covers 15 residues. V was clipped by 0 bases and J by 2 bases; unmatched bases: 1. Looked up from germline, CDR1 is DFQATT and CDR2 is SNEGSKA (reference sequence). CDR3 nucleotide sequence: TGCAGTGCTAGAGAAGCGGGAGGGCCCTACAATGAGCAGTTCTTC. Translating it yields CSAREAGGPYNEQFF.